By its share, the clone carrying this T cell receptor beta chain is medium-sized (0.01 to 0.1%). What it binds is not known. Time point of the sample: sample taken at primary tumor resection. The input material, whole RNA from tumor, nontumor lung or frozen PBMC, was sequenced unsorted. A distinct unique molecular identifier was carried by each TCR cDNA molecule. TCRdb re-called the 5' RACE reads with MiXCR, one entry per CDR3 protein. The sample holds roughly 5,100 distinct CDR3 sequences, under 8.5% seen once. These data belong to a study of spatial heterogeneity in lung cancer. Study-wide results and limits: How many expanded intratumoral alpha and beta TCRs were present tracked the tumor mutation count, which was a count of nonsynonymous mutations.

The CDR3 sequence is 13 residues long. CDR1 MNHNS and CDR2 SASEGT come from the germline V gene. The V end was cut by 6 bases, the J end by 0 bases, with 7 bases between. The V call is TRBV6-1, the J call TRBJ2-3; D gene unclear. This clonotype originated in a female donor with early-stage non-small cell lung cancer. Sequencing was performed on lung tumor tissue, taken at surgery. The CDR3 here is CASREWSTDTQYF. The DNA of the CDR3 is TGTGCCAGCAGGGAGTGGAGCACAGATACGCAGTATTTT.